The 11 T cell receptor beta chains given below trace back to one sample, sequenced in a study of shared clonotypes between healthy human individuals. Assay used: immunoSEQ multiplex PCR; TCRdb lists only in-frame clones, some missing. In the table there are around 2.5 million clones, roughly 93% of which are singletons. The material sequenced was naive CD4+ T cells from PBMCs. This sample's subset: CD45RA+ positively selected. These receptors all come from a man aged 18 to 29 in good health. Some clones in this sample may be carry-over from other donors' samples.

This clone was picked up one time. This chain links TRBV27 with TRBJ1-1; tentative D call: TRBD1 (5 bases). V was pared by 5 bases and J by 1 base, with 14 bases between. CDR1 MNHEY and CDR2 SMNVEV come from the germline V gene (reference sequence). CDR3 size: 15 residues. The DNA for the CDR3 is TGTGCCAGCAGTCGGGCAGGGAAGGGGAACACTGAAGCTTTCTTT. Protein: CASSRAGKGNTEAFF.

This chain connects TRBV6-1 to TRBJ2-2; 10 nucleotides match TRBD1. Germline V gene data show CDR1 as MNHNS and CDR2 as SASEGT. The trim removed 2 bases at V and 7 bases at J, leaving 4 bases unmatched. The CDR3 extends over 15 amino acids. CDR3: CASSEMTGGSGELFF. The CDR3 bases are TGTGCCAGCAGTGAAATGACAGGGGGCAGCGGGGAGCTGTTTTTT.

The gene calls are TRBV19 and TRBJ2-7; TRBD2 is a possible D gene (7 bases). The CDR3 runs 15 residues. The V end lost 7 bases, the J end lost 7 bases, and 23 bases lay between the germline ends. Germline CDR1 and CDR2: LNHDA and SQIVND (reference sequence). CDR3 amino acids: CASTKDWAGAGEQYF. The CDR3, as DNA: TGTGCCAGTACCAAGGACTGGGCGGGGGCTGGAGAGCAGTACTTC. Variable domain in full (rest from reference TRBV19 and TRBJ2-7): DGGITQSPKYLFRKEGQNVTLSCEQNLNHDAMYWYRQDPGQGLRLIYYSQIVNDFQKGDIAEGYSVSREKKESFPLTVTSAQKNPTAFYLCASTKDWAGAGEQYFGPGTRLTVT.

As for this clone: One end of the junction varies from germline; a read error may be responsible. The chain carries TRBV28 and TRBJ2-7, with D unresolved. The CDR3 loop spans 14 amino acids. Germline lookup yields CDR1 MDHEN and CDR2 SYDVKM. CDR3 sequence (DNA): TGTGCCAGCAGTACCGAGCTTGGGCAGGATTACCCAATCTTC. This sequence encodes CASSTELGQDYPIF.

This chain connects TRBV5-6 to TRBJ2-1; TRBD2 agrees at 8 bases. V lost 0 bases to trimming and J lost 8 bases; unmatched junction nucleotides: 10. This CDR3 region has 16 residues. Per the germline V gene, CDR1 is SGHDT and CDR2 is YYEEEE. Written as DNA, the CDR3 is TGTGCCAGCAGCTTGGTAGGGTTAGCGGGGAGGGATGAGCAGTTCTTC. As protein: CASSLVGLAGRDEQFF.

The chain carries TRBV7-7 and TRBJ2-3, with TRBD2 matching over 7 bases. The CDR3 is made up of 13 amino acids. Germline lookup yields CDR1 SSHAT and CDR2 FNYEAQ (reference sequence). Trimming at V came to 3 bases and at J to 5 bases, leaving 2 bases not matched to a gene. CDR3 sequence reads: CASSLGGIDTQYF. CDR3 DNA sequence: TGTGCCAGCAGCTTGGGAGGGATAGATACGCAGTATTTT.

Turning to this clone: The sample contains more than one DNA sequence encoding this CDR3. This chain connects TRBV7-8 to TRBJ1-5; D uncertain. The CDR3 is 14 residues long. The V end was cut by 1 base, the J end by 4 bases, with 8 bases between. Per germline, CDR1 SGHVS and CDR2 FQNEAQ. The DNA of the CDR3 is TGTGCCAGCAGCTTAGAAACGGGAAATCAGCCCCAGCATTTT. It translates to CASSLETGNQPQHF.

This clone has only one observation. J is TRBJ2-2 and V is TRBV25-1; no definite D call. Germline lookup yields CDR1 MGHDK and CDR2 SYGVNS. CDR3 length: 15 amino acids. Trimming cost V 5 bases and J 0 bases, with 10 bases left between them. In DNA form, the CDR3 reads TGTGCCAGCAGTAGGGCTGGGGCGAACACCGGGGAGCTGTTTTTT. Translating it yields CASSRAGANTGELFF.

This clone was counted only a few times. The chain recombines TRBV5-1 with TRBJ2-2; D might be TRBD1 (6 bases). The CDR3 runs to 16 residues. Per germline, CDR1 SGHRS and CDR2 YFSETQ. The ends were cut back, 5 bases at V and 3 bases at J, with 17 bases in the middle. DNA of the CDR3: TGCGCCAGCAGTATGGGTCAGGGGACGTACACCGGGGAGCTGTTTTTT. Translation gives CASSMGQGTYTGELFF.

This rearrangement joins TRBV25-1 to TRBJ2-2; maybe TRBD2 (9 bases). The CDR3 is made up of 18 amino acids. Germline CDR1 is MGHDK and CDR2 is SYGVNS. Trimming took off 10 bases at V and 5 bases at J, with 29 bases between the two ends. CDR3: CATLGQDNLAGVTGELFF. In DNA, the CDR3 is TGTGCCACCCTGGGACAGGATAACTTAGCGGGGGTGACCGGGGAGCTGTTTTTT.

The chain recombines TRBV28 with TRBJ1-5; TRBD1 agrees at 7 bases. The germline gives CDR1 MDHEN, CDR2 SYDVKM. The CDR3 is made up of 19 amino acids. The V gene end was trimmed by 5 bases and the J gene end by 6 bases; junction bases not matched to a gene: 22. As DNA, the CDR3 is TGTGCCAGCAGTCCACCCGGGATAGGGGGCGAGGGTTTCTCTCAGCCCCAGCATTTT. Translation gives CASSPPGIGGEGFSQPQHF.